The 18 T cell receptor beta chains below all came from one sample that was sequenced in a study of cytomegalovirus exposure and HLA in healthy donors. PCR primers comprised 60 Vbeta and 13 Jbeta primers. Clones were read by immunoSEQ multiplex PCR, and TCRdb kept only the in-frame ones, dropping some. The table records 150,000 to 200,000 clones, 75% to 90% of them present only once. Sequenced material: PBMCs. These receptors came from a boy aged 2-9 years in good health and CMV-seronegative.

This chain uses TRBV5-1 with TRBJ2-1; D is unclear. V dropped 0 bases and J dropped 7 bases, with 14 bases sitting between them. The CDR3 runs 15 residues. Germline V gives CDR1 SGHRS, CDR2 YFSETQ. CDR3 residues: CASSLDYQTINEQFF. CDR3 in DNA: TGCGCCAGCAGCTTGGACTACCAAACTATAAATGAGCAGTTCTTC.

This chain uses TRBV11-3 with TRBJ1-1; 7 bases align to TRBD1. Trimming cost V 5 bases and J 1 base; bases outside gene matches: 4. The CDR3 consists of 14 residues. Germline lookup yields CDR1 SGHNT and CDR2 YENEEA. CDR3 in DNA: TGTGCCAGCAGCAGGGGGACAGCGAACACTGAAGCTTTCTTT. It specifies CASSRGTANTEAFF.

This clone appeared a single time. The CDR3 spells CASTREIGGNEQFF. DNA of the CDR3: TGTGCCAGCACTAGGGAGATTGGTGGCAATGAGCAGTTCTTC. This chain links TRBV2 with TRBJ2-1, with D perhaps matching TRBD2 (5 bases). The CDR3 has 14 residues. Germline loops: CDR1 SNHLY, CDR2 FYNNEI. V was clipped by 7 bases and J by 6 bases, with 16 bases between them.

The CDR3 bases are TGTGCCAGCAGTGATAGCGGATTGTTTGAAGCTTTCTTT. Protein sequence: CASSDSGLFEAFF. The rearrangement joins TRBV2 to TRBJ1-1; no reliable D call. V was trimmed by 3 bases and J by 7 bases, leaving 12 bases between them. The germline CDR1 and CDR2 sequences are SNHLY and FYNNEI. This CDR3 is built from 13 residues.

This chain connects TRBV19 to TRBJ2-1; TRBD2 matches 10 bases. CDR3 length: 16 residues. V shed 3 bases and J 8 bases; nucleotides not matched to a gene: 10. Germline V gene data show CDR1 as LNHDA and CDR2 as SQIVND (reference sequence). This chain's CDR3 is CASSIGPAGGDDEQFF. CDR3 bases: TGTGCCAGTAGTATCGGCCCAGCGGGGGGGGATGATGAGCAGTTCTTC.

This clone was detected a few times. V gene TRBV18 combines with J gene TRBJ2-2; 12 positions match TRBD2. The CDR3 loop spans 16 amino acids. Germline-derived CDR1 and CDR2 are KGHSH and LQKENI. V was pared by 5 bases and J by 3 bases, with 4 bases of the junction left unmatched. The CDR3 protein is CASSEGLAGYTGELFF. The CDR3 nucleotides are TGTGCCAGCTCAGAAGGACTAGCGGGGTACACCGGGGAGCTGTTTTTT.

The CDR3 DNA is TGTGCCAGCAGCCCGGGACAGGGAAGATTGAACACTGAAGCTTTCTTT. This gives the protein CASSPGQGRLNTEAFF. The chain joins TRBV9 to TRBJ1-1; the match to TRBD1 covers 9 bases. The trim removed 4 bases at V and 0 bases at J, leaving 7 bases unmatched. The CDR3 sequence is 16 residues long. Germline assignment: CDR1 SGDLS and CDR2 YYNGEE.

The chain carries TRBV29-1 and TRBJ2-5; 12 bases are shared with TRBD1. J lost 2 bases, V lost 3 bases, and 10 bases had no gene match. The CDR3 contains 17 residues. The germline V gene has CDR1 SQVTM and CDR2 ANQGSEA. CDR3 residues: CSVEVSGQGALQETQYF. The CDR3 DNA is TGCAGCGTTGAGGTTTCGGGACAGGGGGCTTTACAAGAGACCCAGTACTTC.

CDR3 nucleotide sequence: TGTGCCAGTAGAAGTCAGGGGGCAGGTGGAAACACCATATATTTT. Translating it yields CASRSQGAGGNTIYF. The chain joins TRBV19 to TRBJ1-3; 8 nucleotides line up with TRBD1. The germline CDR1 and CDR2 sequences are LNHDA and SQIVND (reference sequence). The junction had 7 bases not matched to a gene; V was cut back by 6 bases and J by 3 bases. The CDR3 sequence is 15 residues long.

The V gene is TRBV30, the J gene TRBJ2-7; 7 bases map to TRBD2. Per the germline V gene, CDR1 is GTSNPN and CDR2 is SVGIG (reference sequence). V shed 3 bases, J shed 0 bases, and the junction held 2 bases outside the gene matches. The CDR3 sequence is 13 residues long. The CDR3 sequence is CAWRRGSSYEQYF. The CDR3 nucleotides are TGTGCCTGGAGGCGCGGGAGCTCCTACGAGCAGTACTTC.

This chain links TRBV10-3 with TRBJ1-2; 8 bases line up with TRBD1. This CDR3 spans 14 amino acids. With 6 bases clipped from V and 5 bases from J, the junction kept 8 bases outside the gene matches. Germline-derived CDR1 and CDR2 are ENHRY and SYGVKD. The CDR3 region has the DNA TGTGCCATCAGACCCGGACAGGGAGCGTATGGCTACACCTTC. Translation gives CAIRPGQGAYGYTF.

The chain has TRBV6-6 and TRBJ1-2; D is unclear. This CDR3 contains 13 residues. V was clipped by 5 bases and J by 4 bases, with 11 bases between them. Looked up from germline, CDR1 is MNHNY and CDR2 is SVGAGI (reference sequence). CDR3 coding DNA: TGTGCCAGCAGTCAAGACATGGGCTATGGCTACACCTTC. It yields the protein CASSQDMGYGYTF.

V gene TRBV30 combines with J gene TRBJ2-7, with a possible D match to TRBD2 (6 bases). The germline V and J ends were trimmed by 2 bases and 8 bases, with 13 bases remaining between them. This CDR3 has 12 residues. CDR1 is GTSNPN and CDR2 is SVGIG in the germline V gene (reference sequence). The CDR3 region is CAWSTGEGKQYF. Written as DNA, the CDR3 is TGTGCCTGGAGTACGGGAGAGGGAAAGCAGTACTTC. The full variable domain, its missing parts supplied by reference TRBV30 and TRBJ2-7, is SQTIHQWPATLVQPVGSPLSLECTVEGTSNPNLYWYRQAAGRGLQLLFYSVGIGQISSEVPQNLSASRPQDRQFILSSKKLLLSDSGFYLCAWSTGEGKQYFGPGTRLTVT.

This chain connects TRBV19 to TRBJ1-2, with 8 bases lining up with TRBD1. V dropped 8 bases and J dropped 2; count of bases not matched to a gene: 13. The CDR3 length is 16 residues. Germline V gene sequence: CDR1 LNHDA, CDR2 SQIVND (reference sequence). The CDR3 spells CASSHIAGGANYGYTF. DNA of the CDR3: TGTGCCAGTTCTCACATCGCAGGGGGCGCGAACTATGGCTACACCTTC. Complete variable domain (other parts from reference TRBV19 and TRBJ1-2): DGGITQSPKYLFRKEGQNVTLSCEQNLNHDAMYWYRQDPGQGLRLIYYSQIVNDFQKGDIAEGYSVSREKKESFPLTVTSAQKNPTAFYLCASSHIAGGANYGYTFGSGTRLTVV.

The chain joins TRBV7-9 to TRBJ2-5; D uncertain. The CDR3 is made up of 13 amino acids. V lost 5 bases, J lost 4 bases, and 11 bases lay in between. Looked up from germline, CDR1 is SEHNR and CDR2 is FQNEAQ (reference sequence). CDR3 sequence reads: CASSPYPIETQYF. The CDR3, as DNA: TGTGCCAGCAGCCCCTACCCGATAGAGACCCAGTACTTC. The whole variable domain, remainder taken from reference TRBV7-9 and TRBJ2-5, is DTGVSQNPRHKITKRGQNVTFRCDPISEHNRLYWYRQTLGQGPEFLTYFQNEAQLEKSRLLSDRFSAERPKGSFSTLEIQRTEQGDSAMYLCASSPYPIETQYFGPGTRLLVL.

This CDR3 reads CASRQGYYEQYV. The CDR3 coding sequence is TGTGCCAGCAGGCAGGGGTACTACGAGCAGTACGTC. V gene TRBV6-1 combines with J gene TRBJ2-7; perhaps TRBD1 as D (6 bases). The ends were cut back, 6 bases at V and 3 bases at J, with 9 bases in the middle. CDR3 size: 12 residues. The germline CDR1 and CDR2 sequences are MNHNS and SASEGT.

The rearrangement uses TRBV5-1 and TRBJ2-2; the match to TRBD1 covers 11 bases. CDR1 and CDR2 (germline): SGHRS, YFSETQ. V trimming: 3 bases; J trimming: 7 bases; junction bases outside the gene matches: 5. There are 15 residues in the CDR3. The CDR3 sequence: CASSSGTGGNGELFF. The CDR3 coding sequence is TGCGCCAGCAGCTCCGGGACAGGGGGAAACGGGGAGCTGTTTTTT.

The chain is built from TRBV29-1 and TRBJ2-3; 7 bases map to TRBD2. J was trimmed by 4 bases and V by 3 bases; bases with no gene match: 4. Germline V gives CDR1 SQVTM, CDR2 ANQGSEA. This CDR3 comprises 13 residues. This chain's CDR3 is CSVEGGFADTQYF. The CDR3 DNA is TGCAGCGTTGAGGGAGGGTTCGCAGATACGCAGTATTTT.